These 30 T cell receptor beta chains share one sample of origin, sequenced in a study of identical twins. One entry per CDR3 protein, called by TCRdb with MiXCR from the 5' RACE reads. The sample shows about 720,000 distinct CDR3 sequences, approximately 9% of them seen only once. These data were likewise used in another study, on yellow fever vaccine responses in identical twins.

Material for sequencing was PBMCs. These receptors were collected from a woman between 18 and 29 years old in good health.

This clonotype was observed at least ten times. The rearrangement joins TRBV7-3 to TRBJ1-1; D unclear. Deletions cut 3 bases from V and 1 base from J, with 6 bases between. Germline V gene sequence: CDR1 SGHTA, CDR2 FQGTGA. The CDR3 loop spans 13 amino acids. CDR3 nucleotide sequence: TGTGCCAGCAGCTTTCCAGGGAACACTGAAGCTTTCTTT. Residues: CASSFPGNTEAFF.

This clonotype appeared a few times. V and J are TRBV5-1 and TRBJ2-1; D might be TRBD1 or TRBD2, each matching 5 bases. V shed 5 bases and J shed 6 bases, with 18 bases lying between them. The CDR3 sequence is 15 residues long. Germline CDR1 reads SGHRS; CDR2 reads YFSETQ. CDR3: CASSWGYSDLNEQFF. The CDR3 region has the DNA TGCGCCAGCAGTTGGGGGTACTCCGATCTCAATGAGCAGTTCTTC.

This clonotype was seen more than once but under ten times. The genes are TRBV6-1 and TRBJ2-2; D gene ambiguous. This CDR3 spans 15 amino acids. From germline, CDR1 is MNHNS and CDR2 SASEGT. The ends were cut back, 10 bases at V and 4 bases at J, with 19 bases in the middle. Written as DNA, the CDR3 is TGTGCCATAGGAGCTATGGGGTCGGGCACCGGGGAGCTGTTTTTT. Amino acid sequence: CAIGAMGSGTGELFF.

This rearrangement joins TRBV7-2 to TRBJ2-1; a possible D gene is TRBD2 (7 bases). The CDR3 has 17 amino acids. V was trimmed by 2 bases and J by 5 bases, leaving 19 bases between them. Germline V gene sequence: CDR1 SGHTA, CDR2 FQGNSA. The CDR3 protein is CASSLRRGGWGDNEQFF. CDR3 DNA: TGTGCCAGCAGCTTAAGGAGGGGGGGCTGGGGAGACAATGAGCAGTTCTTC.

This clonotype was detected only a few times. The rearrangement uses TRBV14 and TRBJ2-4; 10 bases match TRBD1. Germline values: CDR1 SGHDN, CDR2 FVKESK. CDR3 length: 16 residues. After removal of 4 bases from V and 0 bases from J, the junction contained 3 bases not matched to a gene. CDR3 coding DNA: TGTGCCAGCAGCCGCCGGGACAGGGGAGCCAAAAACATTCAGTACTTC. It encodes CASSRRDRGAKNIQYF.

This clonotype has ten or more counts. The rearrangement links TRBV20-1 to TRBJ2-5, with 12 bases fitting TRBD2. The CDR3 has 17 residues. The germline V gene encodes CDR1 DFQATT and CDR2 SNEGSKA (reference sequence). The junction had 16 bases not matched to a gene; V was cut back by 6 bases and J by 5 bases. The CDR3 nucleotides are TGCAGTGCCCCTGGGGGACTAGCGGGCAAACAAGGGGAGACCCAGTACTTC. It yields the protein CSAPGGLAGKQGETQYF.

This clonotype was seen a handful of times. This sequence joins TRBV7-2 and TRBJ2-7; D gene ambiguous. Deletions cut 2 bases from V and 5 bases from J, with 10 bases between. Germline V lookup: CDR1 SGHTA, CDR2 FQGNSA. This CDR3 contains 13 residues. The DNA of the CDR3 is TGTGCCAGCAGCTTACCCCCTTGGGACGAGCAGTACTTC. It codes for CASSLPPWDEQYF.

In its sample, this clonotype was seen a few times. The CDR3 DNA reads TGTGCCAGCAGACCTACAGGGATAAAAAGCTCCTACAATGAGCAGTTCTTC. Its protein is CASRPTGIKSSYNEQFF. This chain connects TRBV11-1 to TRBJ2-1, with D possibly TRBD1 on 6 matching bases. CDR1 is SGHAT and CDR2 is FQDESV in the germline V gene (reference sequence). This CDR3 has 17 residues. The V end lost 6 bases, the J end lost 0 bases, and 18 bases lay between the germline ends.

This clonotype was counted at least ten times. The V and J genes are TRBV4-3 and TRBJ1-5; D remains unclear. The V and J ends lost 0 bases and 5 bases respectively, with 11 bases between them. The CDR3 is 15 amino acids. CDR1 is LGHNA and CDR2 is YSLEER in the germline V gene. CDR3 protein: CASSQDRTMDQPQHF. CDR3 DNA: TGCGCCAGCAGCCAAGATCGAACCATGGATCAGCCCCAGCATTTT.

The gene calls are TRBV14 and TRBJ2-1; the D is unclear. The CDR3 spans 14 residues. Germline CDR1 SGHDN, CDR2 FVKESK. Trimming shortened V by 0 bases and J by 5 bases, and 8 bases separated the two germline ends. The CDR3 DNA follows: TGTGCCAGCAGCCAAGATTTACACAACAATGAGCAGTTCTTC. It encodes CASSQDLHNNEQFF.

This clonotype was counted at least ten times. The V and J genes are TRBV6-1 and TRBJ2-5; D unclear. CDR3 length: 13 residues. Germline V gene sequence: CDR1 MNHNS, CDR2 SASEGT. V lost 6 bases and J 4 bases, leaving 12 bases between the germline ends. The CDR3 loop is CASSWGLRETQYF. CDR3 nucleotides: TGTGCCAGCAGCTGGGGATTAAGAGAGACCCAGTACTTC.

This clonotype was detected a few times. This chain connects TRBV5-1 to TRBJ1-2; D gene unclear. The CDR3 is 14 amino acids. The V gene's germline CDR1 is SGHRS and CDR2 YFSETQ. Trimming removed 0 bases from V and 1 base from J, with 7 bases in between. CDR3 loop: CASSLAQVNYGYTF. The CDR3 DNA is TGCGCCAGCAGCTTGGCTCAGGTTAACTATGGCTACACCTTC. The whole variable domain, remainder taken from reference TRBV5-1 and TRBJ1-2, is KAGVTQTPRYLIKTRGQQVTLSCSPISGHRSVSWYQQTPGQGLQFLFEYFSETQRNKGNFPGRFSGRQFSNSRSEMNVSTLELGDSALYLCASSLAQVNYGYTFGSGTRLTVV.

The sample holds a few counts of this clonotype. The chain combines TRBV5-1 with TRBJ1-5, with a weak D call TRBD1 (6 bases). CDR1 is SGHRS and CDR2 is YFSETQ in the germline V gene. The length of the CDR3 is 13 residues. Between the trimmed V and J ends, which lost 9 bases and 2 bases, there was a span of 12 bases. The CDR3 reads CAIPGVGNQPQHF. In nucleotides, the CDR3 is TGCGCCATCCCAGGGGTTGGCAATCAGCCCCAGCATTTT.

This clonotype came up a few times. The V and J genes are TRBV20-1 and TRBJ2-3, with D possibly matching TRBD1 (6 bases). The V and J ends lost 1 base and 7 bases respectively, with 9 bases between them. There are 12 residues in the CDR3. From germline, CDR1 is DFQATT and CDR2 SNEGSKA (reference sequence). This chain's CDR3 is CSARAGDHTQYF. In DNA, the CDR3 is TGCAGTGCTAGAGCAGGGGACCATACGCAGTATTTT.

In this sample, this clonotype turned up many times. The V call is TRBV7-2, the J call TRBJ2-1, with D maybe TRBD2 (6 bases). This CDR3 has 15 amino acids. Deletions cut 1 base from V and 6 bases from J, with 13 bases between. Germline CDR1 and CDR2: SGHTA and FQGNSA. The CDR3 is CASSLVGGQGNEQFF. The CDR3 DNA is TGTGCCAGCAGCTTAGTCGGAGGGCAGGGCAATGAGCAGTTCTTC.

This clonotype was seen ten or more times. The chain combines TRBV10-3 with TRBJ2-3; TRBD2 aligns across 10 bases. The junction had 7 bases not matched to a gene; V was cut back by 6 bases and J by 4 bases. There are 15 residues in the CDR3. Germline loops: CDR1 ENHRY, CDR2 SYGVKD. Here the CDR3 reads CAIRGTSEKADTQYF. CDR3 in DNA: TGTGCCATCAGGGGGACTAGCGAAAAGGCAGATACGCAGTATTTT.

This clonotype occurred a few times. The chain has TRBV11-1 and TRBJ2-4; 9 nucleotides match TRBD2. The CDR3 runs to 19 residues. Germline CDR1 and CDR2: SGHAT and FQDESV (reference sequence). V gave up 2 bases and J gave up 0 bases; unmatched junction bases: 11. CDR3: CASSLLPAGGRLAKNIQYF. The CDR3 DNA is TGTGCCAGCAGCTTACTCCCAGCGGGGGGCCGTTTAGCCAAAAACATTCAGTACTTC.

The gene calls are TRBV15 and TRBJ2-7; 9 positions agree with TRBD1. After removal of 8 bases from V and 5 bases from J, the junction contained 10 bases not matched to a gene. From germline, CDR1 is LNHNV and CDR2 YYDKDF (reference sequence). The CDR3 totals 14 residues. CDR3 sequence (DNA): TGTGCCACCCATCCGGGACAGGGTCTCCACGAGCAGTACTTC. Protein: CATHPGQGLHEQYF.

This clonotype was observed a handful of times. The gene calls are TRBV6-4 and TRBJ2-7; D gene uncertain. The germline CDR1 and CDR2 sequences are MRHNA and SNTAGT. The CDR3 sequence is 12 residues long. Trimming pared 2 bases from V and 4 bases from J, leaving 6 bases between. The CDR3 nucleotides read TGTGCCAGCAGTGACACAGTGTACGAGCAGTACTTC. It codes for CASSDTVYEQYF.

This clonotype came up a few times. The CDR3, as DNA: TGCAGTGCTGGCCCCGGGGGACGGACTAACTATGGCTACACCTTC. Translation: CSAGPGGRTNYGYTF. The chain links TRBV20-1 to TRBJ1-2, with D perhaps matching TRBD1 (5 bases). V shed 5 bases and J shed 0 bases, with 16 bases lying between them. The CDR3 contains 15 residues. Germline V gene lookup returns CDR1 DFQATT and CDR2 SNEGSKA (reference sequence).

This clonotype has at least ten counts. The chain has TRBV10-3 and TRBJ2-7, with 9 bases aligning to TRBD1. The V gene's germline CDR1 is ENHRY and CDR2 SYGVKD. V was pared by 11 bases and J by 6 bases, with 14 bases of the junction left unmatched. The CDR3 consists of 14 residues. The CDR3: CAARAAGTGIEQYF. CDR3 DNA sequence: TGTGCCGCCAGAGCTGCCGGGACAGGGATCGAGCAGTACTTC.

In this sample, this clonotype turned up many times. The rearrangement uses TRBV15 and TRBJ2-5, with 13 bases identical to TRBD2. The germline gives CDR1 LNHNV, CDR2 YYDKDF (reference sequence). The junction had 9 bases not matched to a gene; V was cut back by 3 bases and J by 2 bases. The CDR3 is 18 residues long. The CDR3 bases are TGTGCCACCAGCAGGAAGACTAGCGGGGGGTATGTTCAAGAGACCCAGTACTTC. This codes for CATSRKTSGGYVQETQYF.

In this sample, this clonotype turned up many times. The chain recombines TRBV12-3 or TRBV12-4 with TRBJ2-1; the D gene could be TRBD1 or TRBD2 (5 bases each). Trimming removed 5 bases at V and 10 bases at J, with 12 bases between. CDR3 length: 12 residues. CDR3 residues: CASSQKGSEQFF. The CDR3 DNA sequence: TGTGCCAGCAGTCAAAAGGGGAGCGAGCAGTTCTTC.

This clonotype showed up just a few times. The chain joins TRBV5-5 to TRBJ2-3; D ambiguous. Trimming stripped 0 bases from V and 2 bases from J, with 10 bases between. CDR1 SGHKS and CDR2 YYEKEE come from the germline V gene (reference sequence). This CDR3 comprises 15 residues. CDR3 DNA sequence: TGTGCCAGCAGCTTGGCTGATCTCCTCACAGATACGCAGTATTTT. It translates to CASSLADLLTDTQYF.

A word on this clonotype: This may arise from a read error, as a much more abundant clone is one base away. The chain carries TRBV3-1 and TRBJ2-7, with TRBD1 as a possible D gene (5 bases). Germline lookup yields CDR1 LGHDT and CDR2 YNNKEL (reference sequence). The V and J ends lost 3 bases and 2 bases respectively, with 5 bases between them. This CDR3 comprises 12 residues. This CDR3 is CASSHRAYEQYF. As DNA, the CDR3 is TGTGCCAGCAGCCACAGGGCCTACGAGCAGTACTTC.

J is TRBJ2-7 and V is TRBV5-6; D is uncertain. The CDR3 loop spans 14 amino acids. Germline V gene data show CDR1 as SGHDT and CDR2 as YYEEEE. V lost 4 bases, J lost 3 bases, and 14 bases lay in between. The CDR3 DNA reads as TGTGCCAGCAGCCCCGTGCTCCGCGACTACGAGCAGTACTTC. It encodes CASSPVLRDYEQYF.

The chain links TRBV10-3 to TRBJ2-7; 9 bases align to TRBD1. Germline V gene lookup returns CDR1 ENHRY and CDR2 SYGVKD. Unmatched junction bases numbered 9, after V lost 6 bases and J lost 3 bases. The CDR3 is 15 amino acids. The CDR3 protein is CAISQVDRGNYEQYF. CDR3 coding DNA: TGTGCCATCAGCCAAGTTGACAGGGGGAACTACGAGCAGTACTTC.

This clonotype was recorded many times. This chain joins TRBV9 and TRBJ2-1, with TRBD2 as a possible D gene (6 bases). This CDR3 has 15 amino acids. Germline assignment: CDR1 SGDLS and CDR2 YYNGEE. V lost 2 bases and J lost 2, with 11 bases in between. CDR3 nucleotide sequence: TGTGCCAGCAGCGTTACAGCGGGTGCCTACAATGAGCAGTTCTTC. Encoded protein: CASSVTAGAYNEQFF.

This clonotype was found a few times. The V call is TRBV29-1, the J call TRBJ2-1, with D perhaps TRBD2 (6 bases). Germline assignment: CDR1 SQVTM and CDR2 ANQGSEA. Deletions cut 3 bases from V and 8 bases from J, with 8 bases between. The CDR3 is made up of 11 amino acids. The CDR3 is CSVDPGDEQFF. The CDR3 nucleotides read TGCAGCGTTGACCCGGGGGATGAGCAGTTCTTC.

This clonotype was counted between two and nine times. The J gene is TRBJ2-1, the V gene TRBV9, with D hard to call. Germline loops: CDR1 SGDLS, CDR2 YYNGEE. The CDR3 runs to 12 residues. V shed 0 bases and J shed 7 bases, with 5 bases lying between them. This chain's CDR3 is CASSVGENEQFF. DNA of the CDR3: TGTGCCAGCAGCGTAGGGGAAAATGAGCAGTTCTTC.